This entry lists 23 T cell receptor beta chains sequenced from one sample in a study of blood T cell repertoires in COVID-19. Clones were read by immunoSEQ multiplex PCR, and TCRdb kept only the in-frame ones, dropping some. Altogether over 200,000 clones are present, around 89% being singletons, with the ten largest covering 8.8%. Source material: PBMCs or T cells enriched from blood (not recorded which). Receptors were obtained from a man between 35 and 55 years old who had recovered from COVID-19.

The V call is TRBV18, the J call TRBJ2-7; D unclear. The CDR3 is 13 amino acids. Trimming took off 7 bases at V and 3 bases at J, with 13 bases between the two ends. Germline CDR1 and CDR2: KGHSH and LQKENI. CDR3 DNA sequence: TGTGCCAGCTTCACCAATGAGAACTACGAGCAGTACTTC. It codes for CASFTNENYEQYF.

This chain joins TRBV5-5 and TRBJ2-1; 10 bases agree with TRBD1. CDR1 and CDR2 (germline): SGHKS, YYEKEE (reference sequence). The J segment lost 5 bases and the V segment lost 5 bases, leaving 4 bases of the junction unmatched. The CDR3 is 14 amino acids. The CDR3 nucleotides are TGTGCCAGCAGGGGACAGGGGTCCCACAATGAGCAGTTCTTC. Its translation is CASRGQGSHNEQFF.

The CDR3 DNA reads as TGTGCCAGCAGTCCGACTAGCCGACACTCCTACGAGCAGTACTTC. It yields the protein CASSPTSRHSYEQYF. The J gene is TRBJ2-7, the V gene TRBV28; 7 bases map to TRBD2. Germline V gene data show CDR1 as MDHEN and CDR2 as SYDVKM. The V and J ends lost 5 bases and 0 bases, in that order; junction bases with no gene match: 7. The CDR3 has 15 residues.

The chain carries TRBV7-2 and TRBJ2-2; TRBD2 matches 10 bases. CDR1 is SGHTA and CDR2 is FQGNSA in the germline V gene. V gave up 5 bases and J gave up 4 bases; unmatched junction bases: 13. CDR3 size: 18 residues. CDR3 loop: CASSRGGLAGDRTGELFF. In DNA, the CDR3 is TGTGCCAGCAGCCGGGGCGGCCTAGCGGGGGACCGCACCGGGGAGCTGTTTTTT.

This clone was detected a few times. This chain uses TRBV7-9 with TRBJ2-1; TRBD1 aligns across 10 bases. This CDR3 has 16 amino acids. V was clipped by 4 bases and J by 2 bases; unmatched bases: 5. Per germline, CDR1 SEHNR and CDR2 FQNEAQ (reference sequence). The CDR3 DNA reads as TGTGCCAGCAGCTCCGGGACAGGGGCGGCCTACAATGAGCAGTTCTTC. This sequence encodes CASSSGTGAAYNEQFF. Full variable domain (remainder filled in from reference TRBV7-9 and TRBJ2-1): DTGVSQNPRHKITKRGQNVTFRCDPISEHNRLYWYRQTLGQGPEFLTYFQNEAQLEKSRLLSDRFSAERPKGSFSTLEIQRTEQGDSAMYLCASSSGTGAAYNEQFFGPGTRLTVL.

The CDR3 DNA sequence: TGCGCCAGCAGCCAAGATAGGATTCAGGGCGCTAATGAAAAACTGTTTTTT. Translation: CASSQDRIQGANEKLFF. This rearrangement joins TRBV4-3 to TRBJ1-4; maybe TRBD1 (5 bases). Germline assignment: CDR1 LGHNA and CDR2 YSLEER. This CDR3 spans 17 amino acids. V gave up 0 bases and J gave up 3 bases, with 14 bases separating them.

The chain combines TRBV10-2 with TRBJ2-7, with D perhaps matching TRBD2 (6 bases). Trimming cost V 2 bases and J 5 bases, with 16 bases left between them. Germline V gene lookup returns CDR1 WSHSY and CDR2 SAAADI. This CDR3 spans 15 amino acids. CDR3 amino acids: CASSETTRGGNEQYF. As DNA, the CDR3 is TGCGCCAGCAGTGAGACGACGCGGGGTGGTAACGAGCAGTACTTC.

The rearrangement uses TRBV5-1 and TRBJ2-6, with D maybe TRBD1 (5 bases). V lost 3 bases and J lost 0, with 10 bases in between. This CDR3 is 16 amino acids long. Germline-derived CDR1 and CDR2 are SGHRS and YFSETQ. CDR3 nucleotide sequence: TGCGCCAGCAGCTCAGGACACTACTCTGGGGCCAACGTCCTGACTTTC. Translating gives CASSSGHYSGANVLTF.

The chain is built from TRBV12-5 and TRBJ2-1; D might be TRBD1 (6 bases). V lost 1 base and J lost 8, with 18 bases in between. The V gene's germline CDR1 is LGHNT and CDR2 FRNRAP. This CDR3 contains 16 residues. The CDR3 protein is CASGLDKTGWWDEQFF. Here the CDR3 DNA reads TGTGCTAGTGGTTTGGACAAAACAGGGTGGTGGGATGAGCAGTTCTTC.

This chain connects TRBV7-6 to TRBJ1-6; 7 bases align to TRBD1. In germline, CDR1 is SGHVS, CDR2 FNYEAQ. The length of the CDR3 is 20 residues. Trimming removed 6 bases from V and 0 bases from J; junction bases left unmatched: 17. CDR3 DNA: TGTGCCAGCAGTCGGAACACAGGGGTTCGAGGGAGCTCCTATAATTCACCCCTCCACTTT. It specifies CASSRNTGVRGSSYNSPLHF.

V gene TRBV12-3 or TRBV12-4 combines with J gene TRBJ1-2; D not certain. This CDR3 has 13 amino acids. The V gene lost 6 bases and the J gene lost 8 bases, with 16 bases spanning the gap. CDR3 loop: CASSPASEGGYTF. For the CDR3, the DNA is TGTGCCAGCAGCCCGGCATCGGAGGGCGGCTACACCTTC.

The chain combines TRBV7-9 with TRBJ1-2; D unresolved. The germline V and J ends were trimmed by 1 base and 0 bases, with 9 bases remaining between them. The germline gives CDR1 SEHNR, CDR2 FQNEAQ (reference sequence). The CDR3 length is 15 residues. CDR3 DNA sequence: TGTGCCAGCAGCTTAGATGCCAGCGCTAACTATGGCTACACCTTC. Amino acids: CASSLDASANYGYTF.

The chain is built from TRBV28 and TRBJ2-3; 8 bases align to TRBD2. Germline-derived CDR1 and CDR2 are MDHEN and SYDVKM. The CDR3 runs to 20 residues. V shed 2 bases and J 1 base; nucleotides not matched to a gene: 17. The CDR3 region is CASSLPRGSGTRTRTDTQYF. The CDR3 nucleotides are TGTGCCAGCAGTTTACCTCGGGGTAGCGGGACCCGAACCCGCACAGATACGCAGTATTTT.

V is TRBV9 and J is TRBJ2-3; 7 bases fit TRBD1. With V trimmed by 1 base and J by 2 bases, 4 bases remained unmatched. Germline CDR1 and CDR2: SGDLS and YYNGEE. The length of the CDR3 is 15 residues. The CDR3 nucleotides are TGTGCCAGCAGCGTATCACAGGGGCCCACAGATACGCAGTATTTT. Protein product: CASSVSQGPTDTQYF.

The V and J genes are TRBV7-9 and TRBJ2-1; 9 nucleotides line up with TRBD2. CDR1 and CDR2 from the germline V gene are SEHNR and FQNEAQ (reference sequence). The CDR3 spans 15 residues. With V trimmed by 5 bases and J by 4 bases, 6 bases remained unmatched. CDR3 in amino acids: CASSQTGLAYNEQFF. CDR3 sequence (DNA): TGTGCCAGCAGCCAAACGGGACTAGCTTACAATGAGCAGTTCTTC.

The genes are TRBV6-5 and TRBJ1-2; perhaps TRBD1 as D (5 bases). Trimming left V 0 bases short and J 8 bases short, with 13 bases between. This CDR3 comprises 14 residues. CDR1 is MNHEY and CDR2 is SVGAGI in the germline V gene. The CDR3 DNA follows: TGTGCCAGCAGTTACTCTCCCATGCAGGGCGGCTACACCTTC. Encoded protein: CASSYSPMQGGYTF.

The chain employs TRBV7-2 and TRBJ1-5, with D tentatively TRBD1 (6 bases). The CDR3 runs 14 residues. V was clipped by 4 bases and J by 7 bases, with 14 bases between them. CDR1 SGHTA and CDR2 FQGNSA come from the germline V gene. In DNA form, the CDR3 reads TGTGCCAGCAGCTACCAGGGGACGGGGCAGCCCCAGCATTTT. This gives the protein CASSYQGTGQPQHF.

The V call is TRBV4-3, the J call TRBJ1-5; D not certain. This CDR3 spans 16 amino acids. Trimming cost V 0 bases and J 6 bases, with 15 bases left between them. Germline CDR1 and CDR2: LGHNA and YSLEER. The CDR3 DNA follows: TGCGCCAGCAGCCAAGATCAGGAGGGCTTAGGTCAGCCCCAGCATTTT. Translating gives CASSQDQEGLGQPQHF.

In nucleotides, the CDR3 is TGCGCCAGCAGCGTTCTGGGACAGGCCTCAACCGGGGCCAACGTCCTGACTTTC. As protein: CASSVLGQASTGANVLTF. The rearrangement links TRBV5-1 to TRBJ2-6, with 8 bases identical to TRBD1. The V and J ends lost 4 bases and 4 bases, in that order; junction bases with no gene match: 13. Germline V gives CDR1 SGHRS, CDR2 YFSETQ. CDR3 length: 18 amino acids.

This rearrangement joins TRBV7-2 to TRBJ2-1, with 12 bases aligning to TRBD2. Trimming cost V 9 bases and J 6 bases; bases outside gene matches: 12. CDR1 and CDR2 (germline): SGHTA, FQGNSA. This CDR3 is built from 16 residues. The CDR3 is CASSGPGLAGINEQFF. The CDR3 coding sequence is TGTGCCAGTTCGGGCCCCGGACTAGCGGGGATCAATGAGCAGTTCTTC.

This chain connects TRBV5-1 to TRBJ2-2, with 7 bases that match TRBD2. This CDR3 spans 15 amino acids. Germline CDR1 SGHRS, CDR2 YFSETQ. J was trimmed by 2 bases and V by 5 bases; bases with no gene match: 6. DNA of the CDR3: TGCGCCAGCAGGCTGGCGGGACTAAACACCGGGGAGCTGTTTTTT. Translating gives CASRLAGLNTGELFF.

In the case of this clone: The same CDR3 is also encoded by other DNA sequences in this sample. The V and J genes are TRBV11-2 and TRBJ2-3, with D perhaps TRBD2 (6 bases). CDR1 and CDR2 from the germline V gene are SGHAT and FQNNGV. CDR3 length equals 13 residues. The V end lost 1 base, the J end lost 4 bases, and 6 bases lay between the germline ends. CDR3 sequence (DNA): TGTGCCAGCAGCTTAGCGGGAGCAGATACGCAGTATTTT. Translating gives CASSLAGADTQYF.

In nucleotides, the CDR3 is TGTGCCAGCAGCTTACTAGCGGGGATTGGGGATACGCAGTATTTT. The encoded protein is CASSLLAGIGDTQYF. The V and J genes are TRBV7-3 and TRBJ2-3, with 9 positions matching TRBD2. CDR3 length equals 15 residues. Germline trimming cut 2 bases from V and 6 bases from J; bases unmatched to any gene: 6. Per the germline V gene, CDR1 is SGHTA and CDR2 is FQGTGA.